This record covers a single TCR beta chain. Antigen unknown. This record comes from a study of identical twins. The CDR3 has 15 residues. V shed 3 bases, J shed 5 bases, and the junction held 7 bases outside the gene matches. Study-wide findings and caveats: Cord blood beta clonotypes present at high abundance carried fewer insertions; no such pattern appeared in memory repertoires.

TCRdb called the 5' RACE reads again in MiXCR, with one record for every CDR3 protein. The sample lists approximately 680,000 distinct CDR3 sequences, 7.1% occurring once. These data are also associated with another study on yellow fever vaccine responses in identical twins.

This sequence was found in a woman aged 18-29 years in good health. The chain has TRBV12-3 or TRBV12-4 and TRBJ2-5, with 9 bases lining up with TRBD1. Specimen: PBMCs. CDR3 in amino acids: CASSFGGTGKETQYF. CDR3 nucleotides: TGTGCCAGCAGTTTCGGAGGGACAGGGAAGGAGACCCAGTACTTC.